The 18 T cell receptor beta chains below all came from one sample that was sequenced in a study of blood T cells in healthy people across ages (dated by TCRdb to 2015 to 2017). Library preparation used 5' RACE. The reads were generated on an Illumina HiSeq 2500. A second PCR of roughly 7 to 11 cycles was run with a J-beta primer mix and a sample-barcoded 5' primer. TCRdb reworked the public reads: Q25 trimming with fastp, MiXCR clone assembly, productive beta chains retained. Rows are combined by CDR3 protein, so each entry shows the most common genes and DNA. The sample table shows around 900,000 distinct CDR3 sequences, and 25% to 30% are seen once. Around 16% of the sample lies in the top ten. The material sequenced was blood. These receptors came from an elderly woman in good health.

This clonotype has a handful of counts. This may be a read error: a much more frequent sequence differs by one nucleotide. The J gene is TRBJ2-1, the V gene TRBV20-1; 7 nucleotides line up with TRBD1. The J call may be incorrect, as the DNA end agrees better with TRBJ2-7. Germline values: CDR1 DFQATT, CDR2 SNEGSKA (reference sequence). This CDR3 comprises 16 residues. The CDR3 sequence: CSARSRQGWSYNEQYF. CDR3 nucleotide sequence: TGCAGTGCTAGATCCAGACAGGGTTGGTCCTACAATGAGCAGTACTTC.

The V call is TRBV5-1, the J call TRBJ2-5, with 8 bases identical to TRBD2. CDR1 is SGHRS and CDR2 is YFSETQ in the germline V gene. Trimming removed 0 bases from V and 1 base from J; junction bases left unmatched: 8. The CDR3 length is 17 residues. The CDR3 here is CASSLAGTGGTQETQYF. The CDR3 nucleotides are TGCGCCAGCAGCTTGGCCGGAACGGGGGGGACCCAAGAGACCCAGTACTTC.

In this sample, this clonotype turned up a few times. The rearrangement links TRBV7-2 to TRBJ1-3; 9 bases align to TRBD1. The length of the CDR3 is 14 residues. The germline V gene encodes CDR1 SGHTA and CDR2 FQGNSA. The trim removed 6 bases at V and 8 bases at J, leaving 8 bases unmatched. The CDR3 region has the DNA TGTGCCAGCAGGGGGGGACAGGGAGTTCACACCATATATTTT. This sequence encodes CASRGGQGVHTIYF.

This clonotype was seen repeatedly, ten times or more. This rearrangement joins TRBV7-9 to TRBJ2-1; 7 nucleotides line up with TRBD2. This CDR3 has 15 residues. Germline trimming cut 0 bases from V and 6 bases from J; bases unmatched to any gene: 5. CDR1 is SEHNR, CDR2 FQNEAQ, per germline (reference sequence). CDR3 amino acids: CASSLARASGNEQFF. The CDR3 DNA is TGTGCCAGCAGCTTAGCGCGTGCTAGCGGCAATGAGCAGTTCTTC. The full variable domain, rest sourced from reference TRBV7-9 and TRBJ2-1, is DTGVSQNPRHKITKRGQNVTFRCDPISEHNRLYWYRQTLGQGPEFLTYFQNEAQLEKSRLLSDRFSAERPKGSFSTLEIQRTEQGDSAMYLCASSLARASGNEQFFGPGTRLTVL.

At least ten counts were recorded for this clonotype. The chain couples TRBV3-1 to TRBJ2-7; D is perhaps TRBD2 (5 bases). CDR1 LGHDT and CDR2 YNNKEL come from the germline V gene (reference sequence). Trimming took 0 bases from V and 6 from J, leaving 15 bases between them. This CDR3 has 15 residues. In DNA, the CDR3 is TGTGCCAGCAGCCAAGATTCCTCGGGGTTCAGCGAGCAGTACTTC. Residues: CASSQDSSGFSEQYF.

The table lists this clonotype with many counts. The chain links TRBV9 to TRBJ2-1; TRBD1 might be the D (5 bases). Trimming removed 4 bases at V and 8 bases at J, with 19 bases between. Germline CDR1 is SGDLS and CDR2 is YYNGEE. The CDR3 has 15 residues. This chain's CDR3 is CASSPRLLKGDEQFF. The CDR3 nucleotides read TGTGCCAGCAGCCCTCGGCTCCTCAAAGGGGATGAGCAGTTCTTC.

This clonotype was observed many times. V gene TRBV3-1 combines with J gene TRBJ1-5; D unclear. Germline CDR1 LGHDT, CDR2 YNNKEL (reference sequence). V lost 0 bases and J lost 3, with 9 bases in between. CDR3 length: 15 amino acids. The CDR3 protein is CASSQDVTANQPQHF. In DNA form, the CDR3 reads TGTGCCAGCAGCCAAGATGTCACAGCCAATCAGCCCCAGCATTTT. The whole variable domain, remainder taken from reference TRBV3-1 and TRBJ1-5, is DTAVSQTPKYLVTQMGNDKSIKCEQNLGHDTMYWYKQDSKKFLKIMFSYNNKELIINETVPNRFSPKSPDKAHLNLHINSLELGDSAVYFCASSQDVTANQPQHFGDGTRLSIL.

This clonotype was picked up a small number of times. The junction departs from germline at one end; a sequencing error may be responsible. The rearrangement joins TRBV9 to TRBJ1-2; D gene uncertain. Per germline, CDR1 SGDLS and CDR2 YYNGEE. The CDR3 totals 12 residues. Here the CDR3 DNA reads TGTGCCCGCAGCGTATCTAACTATGGCTACACCTTC. Amino acid sequence: CARSVSNYGYTF. Together with reference TRBV9 and TRBJ1-2, the CDR3 gives the full variable domain: DSGVTQTPKHLITATGQRVTLRCSPRSGDLSVYWYQQSLDQGLQFLIQYYNGEERAKGNILERFSAQQFPDLHSELNLSSLELGDSALYFCARSVSNYGYTFGSGTRLTVV.

To note about this clonotype: A much more abundant neighbour one base away suggests this may be a read error. The chain has TRBV20-1 and TRBJ1-2, with 11 bases that match TRBD1. V was pared by 0 bases and J by 0 bases, with 6 bases of the junction left unmatched. The germline CDR1 and CDR2 sequences are DFQATT and SNEGSKA (reference sequence). This CDR3 region has 17 residues. The CDR3 nucleotides read TGCAGTGCTAGAGATCGGGACAGGGGGTCAGCTAACTATGGCTACACCTTC. This translates into CSARDRDRGSANYGYTF.

The genes are TRBV5-1 and TRBJ2-4; possibly TRBD1 for D (5 bases). With the DNA end fitting TRBJ2-5 better, the J assignment may be wrong. There are 14 residues in the CDR3. Per germline, CDR1 SGHRS and CDR2 YFSETQ. The CDR3 is CASSFQGSEETQYF. The CDR3 DNA follows: TGCGCCAGCAGCTTTCAGGGTTCTGAAGAGACCCAGTACTTC.

The V and J genes are TRBV2 and TRBJ1-4, with D unclear. Per germline, CDR1 SNHLY and CDR2 FYNNEI. The CDR3 has 16 residues. The ends were cut back, 2 bases at V and 0 bases at J, with 10 bases in the middle. CDR3 DNA: TGTGCCAGCAGTGAACTAGTTCCTGCAACTAATGAAAAACTGTTTTTT. It translates to CASSELVPATNEKLFF.

In its sample, this clonotype was seen many times. The rearrangement uses TRBV20-1 and TRBJ1-2; maybe TRBD1 (6 bases). CDR3 size: 13 residues. V shed 3 bases and J shed 6 bases, with 14 bases lying between them. Germline values: CDR1 DFQATT, CDR2 SNEGSKA (reference sequence). CDR3: CSASVGGLDGYTF. CDR3 bases: TGCAGTGCTAGCGTAGGGGGGCTCGATGGCTACACCTTC.

This clonotype was recorded at least ten times. This chain links TRBV14 with TRBJ2-7; TRBD1 is a possible D gene (6 bases). V was pared by 2 bases and J by 6 bases, with 11 bases between. There are 13 residues in the CDR3. Germline lookup yields CDR1 SGHDN and CDR2 FVKESK. CDR3 in amino acids: CASSQSTGTEQYF. The CDR3 DNA reads TGTGCCAGCAGCCAATCAACAGGGACCGAGCAGTACTTC.

V gene TRBV6-6 combines with J gene TRBJ1-2; TRBD1 agrees at 11 bases. V lost 7 bases to trimming and J lost 8 bases; unmatched junction nucleotides: 6. The CDR3 consists of 13 residues. CDR1 and CDR2 from the germline V gene are MNHNY and SVGAGI (reference sequence). This chain's CDR3 is CASKRDRGRGYTF. Here the CDR3 DNA reads TGTGCCAGCAAACGGGACAGGGGGAGAGGCTACACCTTC.

The chain uses TRBV12-3 or TRBV12-4 and TRBJ2-7, with 7 bases fitting TRBD2. The CDR3 is made up of 15 amino acids. With V trimmed by 6 bases and J by 6 bases, 14 bases remained unmatched. DNA for the CDR3: TGTGCCAGCAGACCCGGGACTGGCGGGAGTTCCGAGCAGTACTTC. It encodes CASRPGTGGSSEQYF.

This clonotype appeared a single time. The chain couples TRBV27 to TRBJ2-1, with TRBD1 as a possible D gene (6 bases). This CDR3 region has 14 residues. Trimming cost V 7 bases and J 5 bases, with 15 bases left between them. Germline V gene sequence: CDR1 MNHEY, CDR2 SMNVEV (reference sequence). The DNA of the CDR3 is TGTGCCAGCAAAAATGCCGGGACAAACAATGAGCAGTTCTTC. It codes for CASKNAGTNNEQFF.

Comment on this clonotype: A much larger clone is a single base away; this may be a read error. This chain connects TRBV15 to TRBJ1-2; D remains unclear. Germline CDR1 is LNHNV and CDR2 is YYDKDF (reference sequence). This CDR3 contains 14 residues. CDR3 coding DNA: TGTGCCGCCAGCAGCCTCACGGAGCACTATGGCTACACCTTC. It encodes CAASSLTEHYGYTF. Together with reference TRBV15 and TRBJ1-2, the CDR3 gives the full variable domain: DAMVIQNPRYQVTQFGKPVTLSCSQTLNHNVMYWYQQKSSQAPKLLFHYYDKDFNNEADTPDNFQSRRPNTSFCFLDIRSPGLGDTAMYLCAASSLTEHYGYTFGSGTRLTVV.

As regards this clonotype: A read error may be the cause here, since a much bigger clone is one base away. The chain carries TRBV30 and TRBJ2-5; TRBD1 is a possible D gene (6 bases). CDR3 size: 13 residues. V gave up 2 bases and J gave up 11 bases, with 18 bases separating them. The V gene's germline CDR1 is GTSNPN and CDR2 SVGIG (reference sequence). CDR3 loop: CAWSYNRGNEQYF. CDR3 nucleotide sequence: TGTGCCTGGAGTTATAATAGGGGGAATGAGCAGTACTTC.